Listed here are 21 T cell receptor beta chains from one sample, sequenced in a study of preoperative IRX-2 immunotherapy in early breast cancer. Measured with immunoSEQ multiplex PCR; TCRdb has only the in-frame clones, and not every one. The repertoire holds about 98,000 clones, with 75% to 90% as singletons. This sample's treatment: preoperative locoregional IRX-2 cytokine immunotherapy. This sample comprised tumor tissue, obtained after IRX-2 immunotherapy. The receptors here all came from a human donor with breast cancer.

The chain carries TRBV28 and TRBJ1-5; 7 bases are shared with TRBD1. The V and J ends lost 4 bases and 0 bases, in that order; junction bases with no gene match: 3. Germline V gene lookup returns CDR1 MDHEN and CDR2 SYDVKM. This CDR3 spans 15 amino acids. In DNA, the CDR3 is TGTGCCAGCAGTTCGGGGACAGTTAGCAATCAGCCCCAGCATTTT. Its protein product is CASSSGTVSNQPQHF.

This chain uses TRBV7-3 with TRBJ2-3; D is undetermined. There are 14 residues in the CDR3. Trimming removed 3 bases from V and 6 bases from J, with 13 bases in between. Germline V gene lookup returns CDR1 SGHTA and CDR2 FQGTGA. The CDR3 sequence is CASSLDFESDTQYF. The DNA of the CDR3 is TGTGCCAGCAGCTTGGATTTCGAGTCGGATACGCAGTATTTT.

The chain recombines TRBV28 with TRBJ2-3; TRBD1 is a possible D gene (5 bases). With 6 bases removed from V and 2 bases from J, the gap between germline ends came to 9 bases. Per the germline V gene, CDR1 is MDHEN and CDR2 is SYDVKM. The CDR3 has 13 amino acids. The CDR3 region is CASRGPLTDTQYF. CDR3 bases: TGTGCCAGCAGGGGGCCCCTCACAGATACGCAGTATTTT.

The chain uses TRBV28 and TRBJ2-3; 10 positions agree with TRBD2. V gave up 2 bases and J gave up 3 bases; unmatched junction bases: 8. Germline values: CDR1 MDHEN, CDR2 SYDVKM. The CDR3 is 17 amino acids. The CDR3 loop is CASSLEASGSSTDTQYF. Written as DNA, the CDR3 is TGTGCCAGCAGTTTAGAGGCTAGCGGGAGTAGTACAGATACGCAGTATTTT.

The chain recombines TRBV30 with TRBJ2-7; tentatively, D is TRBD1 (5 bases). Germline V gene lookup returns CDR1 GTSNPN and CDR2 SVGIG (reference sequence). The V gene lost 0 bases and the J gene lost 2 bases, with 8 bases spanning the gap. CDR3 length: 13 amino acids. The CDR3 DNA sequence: TGTGCCTGGAGTGTGCAGGGAACCTACGAGCAGTACTTC. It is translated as CAWSVQGTYEQYF. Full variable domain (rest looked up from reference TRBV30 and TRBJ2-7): SQTIHQWPATLVQPVGSPLSLECTVEGTSNPNLYWYRQAAGRGLQLLFYSVGIGQISSEVPQNLSASRPQDRQFILSSKKLLLSDSGFYLCAWSVQGTYEQYFGPGTRLTVT.

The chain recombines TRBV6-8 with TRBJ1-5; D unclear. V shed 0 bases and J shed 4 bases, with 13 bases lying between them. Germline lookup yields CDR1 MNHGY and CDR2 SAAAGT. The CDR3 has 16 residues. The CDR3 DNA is TGTGCCAGCAGTTACTCACGCGGGTCAAAAAATCAGCCCCAGCATTTT. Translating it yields CASSYSRGSKNQPQHF.

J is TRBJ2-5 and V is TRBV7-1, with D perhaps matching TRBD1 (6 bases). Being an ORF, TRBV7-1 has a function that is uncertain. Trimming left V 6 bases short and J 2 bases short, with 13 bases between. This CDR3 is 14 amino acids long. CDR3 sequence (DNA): TGTGCCAGCAGGAAAGCAGGGGCTCAAGAGACCCAGTACTTC. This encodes CASRKAGAQETQYF.

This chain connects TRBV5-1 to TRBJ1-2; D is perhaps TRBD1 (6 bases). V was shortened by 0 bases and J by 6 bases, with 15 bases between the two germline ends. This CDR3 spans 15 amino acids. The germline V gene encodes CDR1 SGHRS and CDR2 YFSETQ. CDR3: CASSLVTGDFDGYTF. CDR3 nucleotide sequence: TGCGCCAGCAGCTTGGTGACAGGAGACTTTGATGGCTACACCTTC.

CDR3 loop: CASSYARFGAGYTF. The CDR3 DNA is TGTGCCAGCAGTTACGCTCGGTTCGGTGCTGGCTACACCTTC. The genes are TRBV6-8 and TRBJ1-2; no clear D. There are 14 residues in the CDR3. The germline CDR1 and CDR2 sequences are MNHGY and SAAAGT. V lost 2 bases and J lost 7, with 14 bases in between.

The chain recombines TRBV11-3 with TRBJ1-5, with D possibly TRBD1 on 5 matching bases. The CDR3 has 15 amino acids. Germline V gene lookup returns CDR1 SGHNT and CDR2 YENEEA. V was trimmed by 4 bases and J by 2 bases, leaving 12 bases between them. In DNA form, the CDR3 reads TGTGCCAGCAGCTCCGGCCAGGGACGCAATCAGCCCCAGCATTTT. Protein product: CASSSGQGRNQPQHF.

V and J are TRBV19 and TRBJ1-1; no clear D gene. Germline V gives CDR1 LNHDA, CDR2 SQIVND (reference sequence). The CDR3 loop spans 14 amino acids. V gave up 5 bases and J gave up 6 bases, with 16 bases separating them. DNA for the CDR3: TGTGCCAGTAGTCCCCGGCCAGGTGGTTCTGAAGCTTTCTTT. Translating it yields CASSPRPGGSEAFF.

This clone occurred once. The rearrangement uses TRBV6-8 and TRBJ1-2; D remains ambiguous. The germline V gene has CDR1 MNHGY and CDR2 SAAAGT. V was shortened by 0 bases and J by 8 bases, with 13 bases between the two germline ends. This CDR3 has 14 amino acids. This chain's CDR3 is CASSYSGQAQGYTF. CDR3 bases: TGTGCCAGCAGTTACTCAGGCCAGGCCCAGGGCTACACCTTC.

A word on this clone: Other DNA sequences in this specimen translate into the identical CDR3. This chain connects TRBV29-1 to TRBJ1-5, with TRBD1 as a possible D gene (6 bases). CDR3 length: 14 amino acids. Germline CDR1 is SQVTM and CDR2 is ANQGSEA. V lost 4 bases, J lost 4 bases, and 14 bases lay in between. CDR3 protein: CSVGVGGGNQPQHF. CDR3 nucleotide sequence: TGCAGCGTTGGGGTAGGGGGAGGGAATCAGCCCCAGCATTTT.

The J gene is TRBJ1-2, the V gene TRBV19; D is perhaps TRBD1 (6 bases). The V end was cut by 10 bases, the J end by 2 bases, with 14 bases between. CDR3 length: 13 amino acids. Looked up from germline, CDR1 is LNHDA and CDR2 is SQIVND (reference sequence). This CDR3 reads CATHLTGNYGYTF. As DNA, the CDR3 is TGTGCCACTCACCTCACAGGGAACTATGGCTACACCTTC. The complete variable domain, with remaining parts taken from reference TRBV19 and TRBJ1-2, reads DGGITQSPKYLFRKEGQNVTLSCEQNLNHDAMYWYRQDPGQGLRLIYYSQIVNDFQKGDIAEGYSVSREKKESFPLTVTSAQKNPTAFYLCATHLTGNYGYTFGSGTRLTVV.

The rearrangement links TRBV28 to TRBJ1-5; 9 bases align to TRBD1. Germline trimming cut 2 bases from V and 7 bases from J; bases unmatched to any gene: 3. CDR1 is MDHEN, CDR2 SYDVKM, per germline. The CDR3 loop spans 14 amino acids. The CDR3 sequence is CASSLGTGKQPQHF. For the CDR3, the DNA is TGTGCCAGCAGTTTAGGGACAGGGAAACAGCCCCAGCATTTT. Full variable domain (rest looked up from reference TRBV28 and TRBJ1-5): DVKVTQSSRYLVKRTGEKVFLECVQDMDHENMFWYRQDPGLGLRLIYFSYDVKMKEKGDIPEGYSVSREKKERFSLILESASTNQTSMYLCASSLGTGKQPQHFGDGTRLSIL.

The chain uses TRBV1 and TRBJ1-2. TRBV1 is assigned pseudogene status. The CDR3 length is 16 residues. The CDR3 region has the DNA TGCGCCAGCAGCCAAGCCTGGAGAAACGCGGGAGGTGGCTACACCTTC. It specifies CASSQAWRNAGGGYTF.

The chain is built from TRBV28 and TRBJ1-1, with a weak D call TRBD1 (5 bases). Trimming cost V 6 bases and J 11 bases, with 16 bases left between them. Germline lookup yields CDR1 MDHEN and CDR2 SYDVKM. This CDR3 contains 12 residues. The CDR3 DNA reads TGTGCCAGCAGCAAAAACCCGGGGGGGGCTTTCTTT. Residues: CASSKNPGGAFF.

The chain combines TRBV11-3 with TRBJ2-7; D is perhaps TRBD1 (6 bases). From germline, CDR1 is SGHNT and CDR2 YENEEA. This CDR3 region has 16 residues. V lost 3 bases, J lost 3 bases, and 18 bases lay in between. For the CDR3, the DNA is TGTGCCAGCAGCTTGATCGGACAGCCTCAAATCTACGAGCAGTACTTC. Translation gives CASSLIGQPQIYEQYF.

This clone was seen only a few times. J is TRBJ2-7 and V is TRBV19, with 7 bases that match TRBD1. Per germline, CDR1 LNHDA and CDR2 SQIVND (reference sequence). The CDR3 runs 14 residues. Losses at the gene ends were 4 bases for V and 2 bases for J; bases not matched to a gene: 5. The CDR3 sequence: CASSRTGRTYEQYF. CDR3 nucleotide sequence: TGTGCCAGTAGTAGGACAGGACGAACCTACGAGCAGTACTTC.

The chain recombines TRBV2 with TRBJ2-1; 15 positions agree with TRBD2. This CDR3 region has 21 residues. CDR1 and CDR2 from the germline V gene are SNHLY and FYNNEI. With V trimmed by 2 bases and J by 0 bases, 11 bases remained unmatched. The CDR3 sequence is CASSETLGLAGGLRSYNEQFF. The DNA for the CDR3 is TGTGCCAGCAGTGAAACCCTGGGACTAGCGGGAGGCCTACGCTCCTACAATGAGCAGTTCTTC.

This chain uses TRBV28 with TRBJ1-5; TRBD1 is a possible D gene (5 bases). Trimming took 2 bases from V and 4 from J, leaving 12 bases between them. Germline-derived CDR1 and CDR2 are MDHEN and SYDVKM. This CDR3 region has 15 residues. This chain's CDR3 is CASSLQVGGNQPQHF. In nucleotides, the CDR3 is TGTGCCAGCAGTTTACAGGTCGGGGGTAATCAGCCCCAGCATTTT.